This TCR beta chain was sequenced during a study of blood T cell repertoires in COVID-19. Assay used: immunoSEQ multiplex PCR; TCRdb lists only in-frame clones, some missing. The data hold approximately 250,000 clones, with around 90% observed a single time. Germline loops: CDR1 MDHEN, CDR2 SYDVKM. CDR3 length equals 14 residues. V shed 6 bases and J 4 bases; nucleotides not matched to a gene: 5. The V and J genes are TRBV28 and TRBJ1-5; 8 bases are shared with TRBD1. This TCR derives from a woman aged 55-70 years in a cohort exposed to, infected with or recovered from COVID-19 (not recorded which). The sequenced sample consisted of PBMCs or T cells enriched from blood (not recorded which). Here the CDR3 reads CASSFRGLNQPQHF. CDR3 DNA sequence: TGTGCCAGCAGCTTCAGGGGGCTGAATCAGCCCCAGCATTTT.